A single sample gave rise to the 32 T cell receptor beta chains below, sequenced in a study of cytomegalovirus exposure and HLA in healthy donors. Primers for the PCR totalled 60 Vbeta and 13 Jbeta. TCRdb's table, derived via immunoSEQ multiplex PCR, lists solely in-frame clones and lacks some. In the table there are roughly 65,000 clones, 65% to 70% of which are singletons. The sequenced material came from PBMCs. The origin of the receptors is a man aged 40-50 years in good health and CMV-seropositive.

V gene TRBV29-1 combines with J gene TRBJ1-1; TRBD1 matches at 8 bases. The CDR3 has 14 residues. Trimming cost V 7 bases and J 0 bases; bases outside gene matches: 7. The germline CDR1 and CDR2 sequences are SQVTM and ANQGSEA. The CDR3 here is CSGRQGPVNTEAFF. CDR3 sequence (DNA): TGCAGCGGTCGACAGGGGCCAGTGAACACTGAAGCTTTCTTT.

This chain joins TRBV6-6 and TRBJ2-7; maybe TRBD2 (5 bases). The CDR3 is 11 residues long. Trimming pared 7 bases from V and 7 bases from J, leaving 11 bases between. Germline loops: CDR1 MNHNY, CDR2 SVGAGI (reference sequence). CDR3 bases: TGTGCCAGCACCCAAACGGGAGAGCAGTACTTC. It yields the protein CASTQTGEQYF.

The rearrangement links TRBV30 to TRBJ2-5; 13 bases are a match to TRBD2. Germline lookup yields CDR1 GTSNPN and CDR2 SVGIG (reference sequence). J gave up 2 bases and V 1 base, and 4 bases lay outside the gene matches. This CDR3 has 16 amino acids. Here the CDR3 reads CAWSGTSGRSQETQYF. DNA of the CDR3: TGTGCCTGGAGTGGGACTAGCGGGAGATCTCAAGAGACCCAGTACTTC.

In its sample, this clone was seen a few times. The chain carries TRBV19 and TRBJ1-1; no clear D gene. The length of the CDR3 is 13 residues. V lost 10 bases, J lost 6 bases, and 18 bases lay in between. Germline CDR1 and CDR2: LNHDA and SQIVND (reference sequence). CDR3 protein: CATEAEWIPEAFF. CDR3 coding DNA: TGTGCCACCGAGGCGGAATGGATCCCTGAAGCTTTCTTT.

The chain joins TRBV27 to TRBJ1-6; unclear D gene. This CDR3 has 16 amino acids. V was clipped by 2 bases and J by 0 bases, with 8 bases between them. CDR1 and CDR2 from the germline V gene are MNHEY and SMNVEV (reference sequence). The CDR3 loop reads CASSLGLFSYNSPLHF. In nucleotides, the CDR3 is TGTGCCAGCAGTTTAGGGCTATTCTCCTATAATTCACCCCTCCACTTT.

This clone was seen a few times. The V call is TRBV6-6, the J call TRBJ2-6; weak D call: TRBD2 (5 bases). This CDR3 spans 15 amino acids. From germline, CDR1 is MNHNY and CDR2 SVGAGI (reference sequence). Trimming took off 6 bases at V and 0 bases at J, with 9 bases between the two ends. CDR3 bases: TGTGCCAGCAGCGCGACTATCTCTGGGGCCAACGTCCTGACTTTC. Protein sequence: CASSATISGANVLTF.

The table lists this clone with a few counts. The chain is built from TRBV19 and TRBJ2-3; no clear D. V was trimmed by 0 bases and J by 5 bases, leaving 15 bases between them. CDR1 is LNHDA and CDR2 is SQIVND in the germline V gene (reference sequence). There are 16 residues in the CDR3. The CDR3 reads CASSIDPASVVDTQYF. DNA for the CDR3: TGTGCCAGTAGTATAGATCCCGCCAGCGTAGTAGATACGCAGTATTTT.

A few counts support this clone. This chain uses TRBV5-1 with TRBJ2-1, with D possibly being TRBD1 (6 bases). The CDR3 contains 18 residues. V was cut by 4 bases and J by 4 bases, with 24 bases left in between. CDR1 and CDR2 from the germline V gene are SGHRS and YFSETQ. The DNA of the CDR3 is TGCGCCAGCAGCCCGCTCGCGGCGACGACAGGCGGGTACAATGAGCAGTTCTTC. Residues: CASSPLAATTGGYNEQFF.

The V call is TRBV5-6, the J call TRBJ2-2; 7 nucleotides align to TRBD2. This CDR3 has 16 residues. CDR1 and CDR2 from the germline V gene are SGHDT and YYEEEE. V trimming: 3 bases; J trimming: 3 bases; junction bases outside the gene matches: 8. CDR3 coding DNA: TGTGCCAGCAGCTACCGGGGAGGGTACGACACCGGGGAGCTGTTTTTT. Translating gives CASSYRGGYDTGELFF.

The chain couples TRBV10-3 to TRBJ2-3, with D hard to call. Trimming took 9 bases from V and 0 from J, leaving 13 bases between them. CDR1 and CDR2 (germline): ENHRY, SYGVKD. CDR3 length equals 14 residues. The CDR3 DNA is TGTGCCATTACCTCTACGGGTAGCACAGATACGCAGTATTTT. Residues: CAITSTGSTDTQYF.

This clone turned up a few times. The rearrangement joins TRBV4-3 to TRBJ2-6; 11 positions match TRBD2. CDR3 length equals 19 residues. Germline CDR1 LGHNA, CDR2 YSLEER. After removal of 1 base from V and 0 bases from J, the junction contained 5 bases not matched to a gene. The CDR3 loop is CASSQGRLAGPSGANVLTF. The CDR3 coding sequence is TGCGCCAGCAGCCAAGGGAGACTAGCGGGGCCCTCTGGGGCCAACGTCCTGACTTTC.

The chain has TRBV5-1 and TRBJ2-3, with 9 bases identical to TRBD2. Germline trimming cut 1 base from V and 2 bases from J; bases unmatched to any gene: 5. The CDR3 runs 16 residues. Germline CDR1 is SGHRS and CDR2 is YFSETQ. The CDR3, as DNA: TGCGCCAGCAGCTTGAGGCGGGGGGGGAACACAGATACGCAGTATTTT. Translated: CASSLRRGGNTDTQYF.

The chain has TRBV7-9 and TRBJ2-1, with 8 nucleotides matching TRBD2. Germline V CDR1 and CDR2: SEHNR, FQNEAQ (reference sequence). This CDR3 has 15 residues. Germline trimming cut 5 bases from V and 4 bases from J; bases unmatched to any gene: 7. DNA for the CDR3: TGTGCCAGCAGCCGTGGTAGCGGGGAGTACAATGAGCAGTTCTTC. Protein: CASSRGSGEYNEQFF.

CDR3 protein: CASSHGHSYEQYF. CDR3 bases: TGTGCCAGCAGCCACGGACACTCCTACGAGCAGTACTTC. The J gene is TRBJ2-5, the V gene TRBV7-9; D may be TRBD1 (5 bases). TRBJ2-7 explains the end of the DNA better; the J call may be wrong. Germline assignment: CDR1 SEHNR and CDR2 FQNEAQ (reference sequence). This CDR3 comprises 13 residues.

This clone was seen a few times. The chain links TRBV2 to TRBJ1-5, with D possibly being TRBD1 (6 bases). This CDR3 is 15 amino acids long. Germline CDR1 reads SNHLY; CDR2 reads FYNNEI. Trimming stripped 2 bases from V and 6 bases from J, with 14 bases between. The CDR3 DNA is TGTGCCAGCAGTGAACTGGGGGCGAGTGGTCAGCCCCAGCATTTT. It is translated as CASSELGASGQPQHF. Full variable domain (remainder filled in from reference TRBV2 and TRBJ1-5): EPEVTQTPSHQVTQMGQEVILRCVPISNHLYFYWYRQILGQKVEFLVSFYNNEISEKSEIFDDQFSVERPDGSNFTLKIRSTKLEDSAMYFCASSELGASGQPQHFGDGTRLSIL.

The V gene is TRBV9, the J gene TRBJ2-1; 9 bases are shared with TRBD2. The junction had 23 bases not matched to a gene; V was cut back by 3 bases and J by 4 bases. Per germline, CDR1 SGDLS and CDR2 YYNGEE. The CDR3 runs to 21 residues. CDR3 in amino acids: CASSARSGTSPASGSYNEQFF. DNA for the CDR3: TGTGCCAGCAGCGCCCGGTCCGGGACTAGCCCTGCTAGTGGGAGTTACAATGAGCAGTTCTTC. Full variable domain (rest looked up from reference TRBV9 and TRBJ2-1): DSGVTQTPKHLITATGQRVTLRCSPRSGDLSVYWYQQSLDQGLQFLIQYYNGEERAKGNILERFSAQQFPDLHSELNLSSLELGDSALYFCASSARSGTSPASGSYNEQFFGPGTRLTVL.

The sample holds a few counts of this clone. This CDR3 is CASSPRGVWETQYF. For the CDR3, the DNA is TGTGCCAGCAGCCCCCGGGGTGTTTGGGAGACCCAGTACTTC. The chain combines TRBV9 with TRBJ2-5; D possibly corresponds to TRBD2 (5 bases). The germline V gene has CDR1 SGDLS and CDR2 YYNGEE. The V end lost 4 bases, the J end lost 5 bases, and 15 bases lay between the germline ends. This CDR3 is 14 amino acids long.

The chain carries TRBV7-9 and TRBJ2-5; maybe TRBD1 (5 bases). The CDR3 runs 14 residues. V gave up 0 bases and J gave up 5 bases, with 10 bases separating them. Looked up from germline, CDR1 is SEHNR and CDR2 is FQNEAQ (reference sequence). The CDR3 protein is CASSLATGYETQYF. The CDR3 DNA follows: TGTGCCAGCAGCTTAGCTACAGGATATGAGACCCAGTACTTC. Based on the CDR3 plus reference TRBV7-9 and TRBJ2-5, the full variable domain is DTGVSQNPRHKITKRGQNVTFRCDPISEHNRLYWYRQTLGQGPEFLTYFQNEAQLEKSRLLSDRFSAERPKGSFSTLEIQRTEQGDSAMYLCASSLATGYETQYFGPGTRLLVL.

The genes are TRBV7-9 and TRBJ2-5; 7 bases align to TRBD1. The end of the DNA is better explained by TRBJ2-7, so the J call may be wrong. This CDR3 is 15 amino acids long. Germline CDR1 reads SEHNR; CDR2 reads FQNEAQ (reference sequence). CDR3 region: CASSRGQASSYEQYF. CDR3 bases: TGTGCCAGCAGCCGTGGACAGGCGAGCTCCTACGAGCAGTACTTC.

The rearrangement uses TRBV6-5 and TRBJ1-2; the match to TRBD1 covers 12 bases. This CDR3 contains 15 residues. Losses at the gene ends were 6 bases for V and 7 bases for J; bases not matched to a gene: 9. Germline assignment: CDR1 MNHEY and CDR2 SVGAGI. The CDR3 DNA follows: TGTGCCAGCAGCCGAACCGGGACAGGGGGCCTTGGCTACACCTTC. It codes for CASSRTGTGGLGYTF.

This chain uses TRBV7-2 with TRBJ2-7; TRBD1 aligns across 8 bases. The length of the CDR3 is 16 residues. V dropped 2 bases and J dropped 3; count of bases not matched to a gene: 9. CDR1 is SGHTA and CDR2 is FQGNSA in the germline V gene. As DNA, the CDR3 is TGTGCCAGCAGCTTATCAGGGGGCCTTACCATCTACGAGCAGTACTTC. This translates into CASSLSGGLTIYEQYF.

The rearrangement uses TRBV19 and TRBJ2-1, with TRBD1 matching 9 bases. The CDR3 covers 14 residues. Per the germline V gene, CDR1 is LNHDA and CDR2 is SQIVND (reference sequence). V shed 6 bases and J 7 bases; nucleotides not matched to a gene: 7. The CDR3 coding sequence is TGTGCCAGTAGGGGACAGGGTGGGTCGAATGAGCAGTTCTTC. Translating it yields CASRGQGGSNEQFF. Variable domain in full (rest from reference TRBV19 and TRBJ2-1): DGGITQSPKYLFRKEGQNVTLSCEQNLNHDAMYWYRQDPGQGLRLIYYSQIVNDFQKGDIAEGYSVSREKKESFPLTVTSAQKNPTAFYLCASRGQGGSNEQFFGPGTRLTVL.

J is TRBJ1-5 and V is TRBV6-5, with unresolved D. Trimming took off 8 bases at V and 3 bases at J, with 11 bases between the two ends. Germline-derived CDR1 and CDR2 are MNHEY and SVGAGI. This CDR3 has 13 amino acids. CDR3: CASGGQHNQPQHF. The CDR3 DNA follows: TGTGCCAGCGGAGGGCAACACAATCAGCCCCAGCATTTT.

The V and J genes are TRBV19 and TRBJ1-1, with TRBD1 as a possible D gene (6 bases). Trimming removed 9 bases at V and 3 bases at J, with 17 bases between. In germline, CDR1 is LNHDA, CDR2 SQIVND (reference sequence). The CDR3 length is 14 residues. The CDR3 DNA follows: TGTGCCAGCGCTACAGGGAGGGCGGACACTGAAGCTTTCTTT. Translating it yields CASATGRADTEAFF.

In this sample, this clone turned up once. The chain combines TRBV5-6 with TRBJ2-7; D is perhaps TRBD2 (6 bases). V lost 0 bases to trimming and J lost 5 bases, with 6 bases between them. The CDR3 loop spans 12 amino acids. Germline CDR1 SGHDT, CDR2 YYEEEE. The CDR3 DNA follows: TGTGCCAGCAGCTTGGGGAGGGACGAGCAGTACTTC. Translating it yields CASSLGRDEQYF. The entire variable domain, with the rest obtained from reference TRBV5-6 and TRBJ2-7, is as follows: DAGVTQSPTHLIKTRGQQVTLRCSPKSGHDTVSWYQQALGQGPQFIFQYYEEEERQRGNFPDRFSGHQFPNYSSELNVNALLLGDSALYLCASSLGRDEQYFGPGTRLTVT.

This CDR3 reads CASSEGTDSYEQYF. Here the CDR3 DNA reads TGTGCCAGCAGCGAAGGGACAGATTCCTACGAGCAGTACTTC. The chain joins TRBV9 to TRBJ2-7; the match to TRBD1 covers 7 bases. CDR3 length equals 14 residues. Unmatched junction bases numbered 4, after V lost 3 bases and J lost 1 base. CDR1 and CDR2 (germline): SGDLS, YYNGEE.

This clone is a singleton in its sample. The rearrangement joins TRBV11-2 to TRBJ2-3; 9 bases fit TRBD2. The CDR3 is made up of 20 amino acids. Germline trimming cut 0 bases from V and 2 bases from J; bases unmatched to any gene: 15. Looked up from germline, CDR1 is SGHAT and CDR2 is FQNNGV. CDR3 sequence reads: CASSLERLAVPEPATDTQYF. In nucleotides, the CDR3 is TGTGCCAGCAGCTTAGAGAGACTAGCGGTTCCCGAGCCTGCCACAGATACGCAGTATTTT.

The J gene is TRBJ2-3, the V gene TRBV7-6; TRBD1 agrees at 9 bases. The CDR3 runs to 19 residues. The V gene end was trimmed by 1 base and the J gene end by 2 bases; junction bases not matched to a gene: 13. Germline CDR1 is SGHVS and CDR2 is FNYEAQ. CDR3 loop: CASSLGVTAGTGNTDTQYF. The CDR3 nucleotides are TGTGCCAGCAGCTTAGGTGTCACCGCTGGGACAGGGAACACAGATACGCAGTATTTT.

The chain is built from TRBV4-2 and TRBJ2-1, with a possible D match to TRBD1 (6 bases). This CDR3 has 14 amino acids. The germline gives CDR1 LGHNA, CDR2 YNFKEQ. The germline V and J ends were trimmed by 4 bases and 6 bases, with 13 bases remaining between them. CDR3 DNA: TGTGCCAGCAGCCCAGGGGCGGGTACCAATGAGCAGTTCTTC. It encodes CASSPGAGTNEQFF.

The V and J genes are TRBV30 and TRBJ2-5; D might be TRBD2 (6 bases). This CDR3 region has 14 residues. V was shortened by 1 base and J by 1 base, with 10 bases between the two germline ends. CDR1 is GTSNPN and CDR2 is SVGIG in the germline V gene (reference sequence). CDR3 nucleotides: TGTGCCTGGAGTGGTGGACTATTCCAAGAGACCCAGTACTTC. Amino acids: CAWSGGLFQETQYF.

The chain is built from TRBV6-6 and TRBJ2-1; TRBD2 aligns across 10 bases. J gave up 15 bases and V 5 bases, and 10 bases lay outside the gene matches. CDR1 is MNHNY and CDR2 is SVGAGI in the germline V gene (reference sequence). The CDR3 spans 13 residues. The CDR3 is CASSPRTSGLSFF. Here the CDR3 DNA reads TGTGCCAGCAGTCCTAGGACTAGCGGATTATCGTTCTTC.

The chain combines TRBV19 with TRBJ2-1; D is unclear. Germline lookup yields CDR1 LNHDA and CDR2 SQIVND (reference sequence). Trimming stripped 0 bases from V and 4 bases from J, with 13 bases between. CDR3 length equals 16 residues. This CDR3 is CASSIDPRPGYNEQFF. DNA of the CDR3: TGTGCCAGTAGTATAGATCCTAGACCCGGGTACAATGAGCAGTTCTTC.